This T cell receptor beta chain comes out of a study of regulatory T cells in long-lasting Graves disease. For TCR beta, libraries came from iRepertoire HTBI primers and Arm-PCR of CDR3 regions. TCRdb used MiXCR to reprocess the multiplex PCR reads, holding one entry per CDR3 protein. The sample gives some 370,000 distinct CDR3 sequences, about a fifth of which show up once; less than 25% is in the top ten. Whole-study results and caveats: The study found lower TCR diversity in persistent Graves' patients than in newly diagnosed ones.

A few counts support this clonotype. Its antigen is still unknown. V lost 1 base to trimming and J lost 6 bases, with 15 bases between them. The CDR3 contains 16 residues. Germline values: CDR1 SGHAT, CDR2 FQNNGV. Stated time point: persistent/refractory GD, antithyroid drugs over 5 years with positive TRAb. PBMCs were the source of the RNA used for TCR sequencing. An endocrinology department located in Xi'an, China, was where the patients came from. The clonotype originates from a female donor with Graves disease. This material consisted of peripheral blood mononuclear cells (PBMCs), taken when the disease was refractory, from a patient treated with antithyroid drugs. V is TRBV11-2 and J is TRBJ2-2; unclear D gene. Here the CDR3 DNA reads TGTGCCAGCAGCTTAGTCCCGTTCCACTGGGCCGGGGAGCTGTTTTTT. It specifies CASSLVPFHWAGELFF.